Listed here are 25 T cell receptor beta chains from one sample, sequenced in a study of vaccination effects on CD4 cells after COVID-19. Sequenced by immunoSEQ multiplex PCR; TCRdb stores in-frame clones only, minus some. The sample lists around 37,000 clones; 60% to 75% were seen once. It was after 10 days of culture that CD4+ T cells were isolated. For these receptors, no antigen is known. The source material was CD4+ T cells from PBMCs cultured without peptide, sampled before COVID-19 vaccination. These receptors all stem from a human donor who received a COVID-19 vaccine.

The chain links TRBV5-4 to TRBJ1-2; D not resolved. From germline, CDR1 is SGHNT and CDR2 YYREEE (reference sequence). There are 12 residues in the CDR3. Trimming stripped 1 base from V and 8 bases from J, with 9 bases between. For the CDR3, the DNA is TGTGCCAGCAGCTTGAGGGCTGGAGGCTACACCTTC. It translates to CASSLRAGGYTF.

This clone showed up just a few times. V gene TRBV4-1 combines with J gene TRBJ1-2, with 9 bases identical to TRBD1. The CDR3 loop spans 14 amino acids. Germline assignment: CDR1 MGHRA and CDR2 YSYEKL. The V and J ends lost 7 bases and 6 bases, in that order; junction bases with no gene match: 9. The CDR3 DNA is TGCGCCAGCAAAATGGTGGGACAGGGTAATGGCTACACCTTC. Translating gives CASKMVGQGNGYTF.

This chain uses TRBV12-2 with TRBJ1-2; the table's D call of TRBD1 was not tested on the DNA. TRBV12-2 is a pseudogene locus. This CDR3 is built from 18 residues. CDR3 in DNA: TGTGCAAGTCGCTTCGACAAGGGGTACGCAGTAGCTAACTATGGCTACACCTTC. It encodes CASRFDKGYAVANYGYTF.

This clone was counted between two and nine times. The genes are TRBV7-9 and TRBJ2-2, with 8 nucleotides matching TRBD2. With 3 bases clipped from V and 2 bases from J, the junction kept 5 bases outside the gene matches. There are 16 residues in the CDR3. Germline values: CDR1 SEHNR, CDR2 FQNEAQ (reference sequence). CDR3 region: CASSLSGGLNTGELFF. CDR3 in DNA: TGTGCCAGCAGCTTGAGCGGGGGCCTCAACACCGGGGAGCTGTTTTTT.

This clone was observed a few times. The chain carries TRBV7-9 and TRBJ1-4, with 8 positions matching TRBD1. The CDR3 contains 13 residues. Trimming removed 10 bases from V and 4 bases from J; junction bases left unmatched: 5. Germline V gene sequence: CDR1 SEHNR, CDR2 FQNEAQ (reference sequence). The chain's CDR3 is CATGTGVNEKLFF. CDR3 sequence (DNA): TGTGCCACCGGGACAGGCGTTAATGAAAAACTGTTTTTT.

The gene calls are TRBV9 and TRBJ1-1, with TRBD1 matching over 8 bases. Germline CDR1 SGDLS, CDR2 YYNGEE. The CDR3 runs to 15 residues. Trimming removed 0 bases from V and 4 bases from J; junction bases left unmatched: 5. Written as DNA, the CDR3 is TGTGCCAGCAGCGTAGGAGGGACAGGTGGCACTGAAGCTTTCTTT. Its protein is CASSVGGTGGTEAFF.

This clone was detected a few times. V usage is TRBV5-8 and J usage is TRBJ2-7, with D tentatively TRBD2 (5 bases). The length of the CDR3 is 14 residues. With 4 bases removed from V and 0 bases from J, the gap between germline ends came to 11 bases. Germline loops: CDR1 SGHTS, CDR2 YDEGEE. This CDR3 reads CASSPRTSSYEQYF. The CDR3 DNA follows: TGTGCCAGCAGCCCACGAACTAGCTCCTACGAGCAGTACTTC.

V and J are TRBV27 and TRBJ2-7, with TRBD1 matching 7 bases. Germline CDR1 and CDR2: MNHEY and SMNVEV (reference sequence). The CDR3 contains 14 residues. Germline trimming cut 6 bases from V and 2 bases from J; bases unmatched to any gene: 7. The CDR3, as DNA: TGTGCCAGCAGGGACCGGGACAGTGCCTACGAGCAGTACTTC. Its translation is CASRDRDSAYEQYF.

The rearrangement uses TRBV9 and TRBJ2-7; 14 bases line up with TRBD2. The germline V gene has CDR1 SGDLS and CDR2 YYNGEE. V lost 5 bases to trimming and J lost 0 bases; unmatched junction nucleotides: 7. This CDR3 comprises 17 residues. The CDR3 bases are TGTGCCAGCAGACCCGGGACTAGCGGGAGTGGCTCCTACGAGCAGTACTTC. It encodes CASRPGTSGSGSYEQYF.

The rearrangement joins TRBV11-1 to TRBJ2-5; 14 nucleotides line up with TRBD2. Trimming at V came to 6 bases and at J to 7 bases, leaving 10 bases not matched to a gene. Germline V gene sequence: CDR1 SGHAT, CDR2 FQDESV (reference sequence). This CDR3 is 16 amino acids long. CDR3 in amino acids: CASSFVVGTSGGTQYF. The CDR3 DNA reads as TGTGCCAGCAGTTTCGTAGTCGGGACTAGCGGGGGGACCCAGTACTTC. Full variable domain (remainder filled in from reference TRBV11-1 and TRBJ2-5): EAEVAQSPRYKITEKSQAVAFWCDPISGHATLYWYRQILGQGPELLVQFQDESVVDDSQLPKDRFSAERLKGVDSTLKIQPAELGDSAMYLCASSFVVGTSGGTQYFGPGTRLLVL.

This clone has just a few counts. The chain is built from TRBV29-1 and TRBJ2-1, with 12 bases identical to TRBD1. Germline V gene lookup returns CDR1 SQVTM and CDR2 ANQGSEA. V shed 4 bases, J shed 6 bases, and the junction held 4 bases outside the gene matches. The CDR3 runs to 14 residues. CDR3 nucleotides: TGCAGCGTTGGGTGGGACAGGGGGCGCAATGAGCAGTTCTTC. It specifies CSVGWDRGRNEQFF.

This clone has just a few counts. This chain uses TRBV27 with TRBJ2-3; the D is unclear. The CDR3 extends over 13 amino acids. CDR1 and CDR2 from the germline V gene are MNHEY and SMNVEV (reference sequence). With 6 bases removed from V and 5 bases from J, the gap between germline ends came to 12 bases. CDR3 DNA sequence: TGTGCCAGCAGGAAGGACGTATTAGATACGCAGTATTTT. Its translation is CASRKDVLDTQYF.

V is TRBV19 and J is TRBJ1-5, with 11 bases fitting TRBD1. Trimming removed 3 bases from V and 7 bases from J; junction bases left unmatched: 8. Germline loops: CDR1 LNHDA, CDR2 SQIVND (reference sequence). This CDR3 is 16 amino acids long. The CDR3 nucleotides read TGTGCCAGTAGTATCCGGACAGGGGGCGCCGGGCAGCCCCAGCATTTT. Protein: CASSIRTGGAGQPQHF.

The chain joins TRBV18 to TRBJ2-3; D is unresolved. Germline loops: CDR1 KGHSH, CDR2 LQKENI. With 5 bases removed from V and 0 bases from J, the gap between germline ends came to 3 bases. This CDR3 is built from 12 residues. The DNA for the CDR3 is TGTGCCAGCTCATCTAGCACAGATACGCAGTATTTT. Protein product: CASSSSTDTQYF. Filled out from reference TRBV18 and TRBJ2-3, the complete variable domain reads NAGVMQNPRHLVRRRGQEARLRCSPMKGHSHVYWYRQLPEEGLKFMVYLQKENIIDESGMPKERFSAEFPKEGPSILRIQQVVRGDSAAYFCASSSSTDTQYFGPGTRLTVL.

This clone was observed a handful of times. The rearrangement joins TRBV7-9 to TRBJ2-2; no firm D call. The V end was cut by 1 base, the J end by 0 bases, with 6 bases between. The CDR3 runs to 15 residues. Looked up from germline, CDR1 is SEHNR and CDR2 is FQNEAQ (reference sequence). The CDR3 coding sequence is TGTGCCAGCAGCTTAGATGGGGCGAACACCGGGGAGCTGTTTTTT. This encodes CASSLDGANTGELFF.

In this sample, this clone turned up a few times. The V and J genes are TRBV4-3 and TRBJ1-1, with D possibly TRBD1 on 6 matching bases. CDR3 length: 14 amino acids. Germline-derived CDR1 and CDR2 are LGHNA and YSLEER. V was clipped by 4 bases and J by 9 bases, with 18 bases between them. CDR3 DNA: TGCGCCAGCAGCCTGGTGTCGGGGGCGCGGAAAGCTTTCTTT. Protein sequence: CASSLVSGARKAFF.

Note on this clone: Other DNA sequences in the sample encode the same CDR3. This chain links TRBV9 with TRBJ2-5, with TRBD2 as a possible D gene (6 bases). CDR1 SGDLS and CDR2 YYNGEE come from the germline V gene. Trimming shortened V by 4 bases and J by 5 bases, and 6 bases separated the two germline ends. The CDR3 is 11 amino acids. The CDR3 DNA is TGTGCCAGCAGCCGGGGGGAGACCCAGTACTTC. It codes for CASSRGETQYF.

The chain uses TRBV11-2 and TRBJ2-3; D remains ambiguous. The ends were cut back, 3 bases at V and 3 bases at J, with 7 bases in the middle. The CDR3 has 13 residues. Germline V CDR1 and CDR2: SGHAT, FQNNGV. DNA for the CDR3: TGTGCCAGCAGCTTCCGTATGACAGATACGCAGTATTTT. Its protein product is CASSFRMTDTQYF. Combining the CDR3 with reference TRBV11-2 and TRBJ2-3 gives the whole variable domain EAGVAQSPRYKIIEKRQSVAFWCNPISGHATLYWYQQILGQGPKLLIQFQNNGVVDDSQLPKDRFSAERLKGVDSTLKIQPAKLEDSAVYLCASSFRMTDTQYFGPGTRLTVL.

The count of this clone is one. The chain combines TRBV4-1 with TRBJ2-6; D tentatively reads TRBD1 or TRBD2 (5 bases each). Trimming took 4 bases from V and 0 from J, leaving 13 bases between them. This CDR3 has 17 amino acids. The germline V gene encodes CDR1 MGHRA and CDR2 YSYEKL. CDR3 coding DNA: TGCGCCAGCAGCCCGGCTTGGGGGTCCTCTGGGGCCAACGTCCTGACTTTC. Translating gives CASSPAWGSSGANVLTF.

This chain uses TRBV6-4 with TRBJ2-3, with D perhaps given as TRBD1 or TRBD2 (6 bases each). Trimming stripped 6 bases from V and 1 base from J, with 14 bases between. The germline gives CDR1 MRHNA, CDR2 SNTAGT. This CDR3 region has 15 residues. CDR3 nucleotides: TGTGCCAGCAGGCGTTCGGGGGCGCGCACAGATACGCAGTATTTT. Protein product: CASRRSGARTDTQYF.

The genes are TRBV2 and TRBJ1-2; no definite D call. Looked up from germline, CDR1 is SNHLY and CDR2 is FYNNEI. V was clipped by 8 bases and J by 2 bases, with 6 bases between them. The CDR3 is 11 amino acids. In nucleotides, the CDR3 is TGTGCCAGCTCGGAGAACTATGGCTACACCTTC. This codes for CASSENYGYTF.

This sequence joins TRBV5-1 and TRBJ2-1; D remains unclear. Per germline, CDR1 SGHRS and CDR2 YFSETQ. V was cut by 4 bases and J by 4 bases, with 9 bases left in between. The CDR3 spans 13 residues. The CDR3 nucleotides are TGCGCCAGCAGCAAACGGTCATACAATGAGCAGTTCTTC. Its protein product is CASSKRSYNEQFF.

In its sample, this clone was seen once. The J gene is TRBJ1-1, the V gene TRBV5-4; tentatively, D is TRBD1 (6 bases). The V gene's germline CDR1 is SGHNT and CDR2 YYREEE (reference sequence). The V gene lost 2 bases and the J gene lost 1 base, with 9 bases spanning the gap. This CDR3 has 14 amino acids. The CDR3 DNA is TGTGCCAGCAGCTTCCCGGGACAGAACACTGAAGCTTTCTTT. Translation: CASSFPGQNTEAFF.

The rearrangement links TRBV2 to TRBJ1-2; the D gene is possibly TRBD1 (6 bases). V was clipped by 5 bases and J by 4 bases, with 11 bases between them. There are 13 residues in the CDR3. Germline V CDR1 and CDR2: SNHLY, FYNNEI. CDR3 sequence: CASSPRGAYGYTF. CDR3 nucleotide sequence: TGTGCCAGCAGTCCCAGGGGTGCCTATGGCTACACCTTC.

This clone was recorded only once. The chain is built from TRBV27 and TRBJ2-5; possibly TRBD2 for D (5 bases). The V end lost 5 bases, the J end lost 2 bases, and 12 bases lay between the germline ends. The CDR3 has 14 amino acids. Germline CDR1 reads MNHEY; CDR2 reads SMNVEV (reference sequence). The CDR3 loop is CASSRVDLQETQYF. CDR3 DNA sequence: TGTGCCAGCAGTCGAGTGGACTTGCAAGAGACCCAGTACTTC.